This T cell receptor (beta chain) was sequenced during a study of blood T cell repertoires in COVID-19. At the level of the study: Specimens from acute and convalescent COVID-19 originated in the United States, Italy and Spain. T cells, B-cell-depleted T cells, or PBMCs supplied cDNA or gDNA.

The CDR3 runs to 17 residues. Per the germline V gene, CDR1 is LGHNA and CDR2 is YSLEER. Trimming left V 0 bases short and J 0 bases short, with 12 bases between. Source study methods: Reference gene primers were amplified, and this amplification served to estimate nucleated cell counts. Some clones are missing from TCRdb's copy, which holds only in-frame ones; the method was immunoSEQ multiplex PCR. From that table come the V and J calls and clone size; the DNA was used to work out D and trimming. This table has roughly 200,000 clones, about 78% appearing once. The V gene is TRBV4-3, the J gene TRBJ1-3; the D gene is possibly TRBD1 (6 bases). The sample comprised peripheral blood. The TCR sequence derives from a woman aged 50 to 65 with active or convalescent COVID-19. This CDR3 is CASSQDRGGFSGNTIYF. In nucleotides, the CDR3 is TGCGCCAGCAGCCAAGATAGGGGGGGATTCTCTGGAAACACCATATATTTT.